Given below is one T cell receptor beta chain in context. The antigen is undetermined. The data derive from a study of T cell repertoires in cytomegalovirus infection. Study as a whole: Shared public TCR beta signatures pointed to both CMV infection and a matching HLA type.

The CDR3 spans 15 residues. J lost 5 bases, V lost 6 bases, and 7 bases had no gene match. Study outcomes and limitations: HLA-C-restricted CMV clonotypes gave the most frequent clonotype in two of eight donors. Pooled public TCR beta family frequency picked out CMV carriers with the relevant HLA.

TCRdb independently ran MiXCR on the reads; one entry per CDR3 protein. The data contain 300,000 to 400,000 distinct CDR3 sequences, 8% to 9.5% of them singletons. The rearrangement joins TRBV12-3 or TRBV12-4 to TRBJ2-7, with 13 nucleotides matching TRBD2. The source of this sequence is a human donor in good health (CMV status not recorded). Some clones in this sample may be carry-over from other donors' samples. The sample comprised PBMCs. The chain's CDR3 is CASRPLTSGGHEQYF. The DNA for the CDR3 is TGTGCCAGCAGACCCTTGACTAGCGGGGGGCACGAGCAGTACTTC.